This T cell receptor beta chain stems from a study of T-cell reconstitution after alpha-beta-depleted transplantation in children. The authors prepared the TCRbeta library with unique molecular identifiers. From the PCR reads, TCRdb called clonotypes with MiXCR, one entry per CDR3 protein. This repertoire shows about 400,000 distinct CDR3 sequences, over 20% found once; its top ten account for around 4%. This clonotype was counted only a few times. V was clipped by 6 bases and J by 0 bases, with 9 bases between them. The CDR3 is 14 residues long. The chain employs TRBV12-3 or TRBV12-4 and TRBJ1-3; no clear D gene. The material sequenced was PBMCs from the stem cell graft donor, taken from the stem cell graft. This TCR was sampled from a human donor who donated a stem cell graft to a child with acute myeloid leukemia. DNA for the CDR3: TGTGCCAGCAGACTGTCCTCCTCTGGAAACACCATATATTTT. Protein sequence: CASRLSSSGNTIYF.